The 23 T cell receptor beta chains given below trace back to one sample, sequenced in a study of identical twins. From the 5' RACE reads, TCRdb called clonotypes with MiXCR, one entry per CDR3 protein. The table records around 230,000 distinct CDR3 sequences, 5.5% to 7.5% of them present only once. The same data also contributed to another study, on T cells expressing NK-cell markers.

Material: CD8+ T cells sorted from blood. Receptors were obtained from a woman between 18 and 30 years old in good health.

V is TRBV18 and J is TRBJ2-7; no reliable D call. Germline V gene lookup returns CDR1 KGHSH and CDR2 LQKENI. Trimming cost V 3 bases and J 3 bases, with 12 bases left between them. The CDR3 spans 14 residues. The CDR3 sequence is CASSPYSGNYEQYF. CDR3 sequence (DNA): TGTGCCAGCTCACCCTATTCCGGAAACTACGAGCAGTACTTC.

The rearrangement joins TRBV14 to TRBJ2-2; no definite D call. V was pared by 2 bases and J by 6 bases, with 13 bases between. The V gene's germline CDR1 is SGHDN and CDR2 FVKESK. This CDR3 contains 15 residues. The CDR3 region has the DNA TGTGCCAGCAGCCAAATCCCGACACGTCCCGGGGAGCTGTTTTTT. As protein: CASSQIPTRPGELFF.

This clonotype was counted between two and nine times. The V call is TRBV19, the J call TRBJ1-2; D is unclear. The germline CDR1 and CDR2 sequences are LNHDA and SQIVND (reference sequence). With 7 bases removed from V and 8 bases from J, the gap between germline ends came to 17 bases. The CDR3 loop spans 13 amino acids. Here the CDR3 DNA reads TGTGCCAGTAATTATAACGGGGAAGGAGGCTACACCTTC. As protein: CASNYNGEGGYTF.

V and J are TRBV9 and TRBJ2-5; D may be TRBD1 (6 bases). Between the trimmed V and J ends, which lost 4 bases and 8 bases, there was a span of 18 bases. Germline V CDR1 and CDR2: SGDLS, YYNGEE. The CDR3 is 14 residues long. The DNA of the CDR3 is TGTGCCAGCAGCCCCCCGGTGGGGGCATCTACCCAGTACTTC. This sequence encodes CASSPPVGASTQYF.

This chain links TRBV11-2 with TRBJ2-1; D is possibly TRBD1 (5 bases). This CDR3 comprises 15 residues. Germline assignment: CDR1 SGHAT and CDR2 FQNNGV. V gave up 3 bases and J gave up 7 bases, with 16 bases separating them. In nucleotides, the CDR3 is TGTGCCAGCAGCTTGGGCAGGGCATGGTTAAATGAGCAGTTCTTC. Its translation: CASSLGRAWLNEQFF.

The CDR3 DNA sequence: TGTGCCAGCAGTAAGGGATTCAATCAGCCCCAGCATTTT. This translates into CASSKGFNQPQHF. The chain combines TRBV25-1 with TRBJ1-5; D is unclear. Germline V lookup: CDR1 MGHDK, CDR2 SYGVNS. The CDR3 covers 13 residues. The V end was cut by 5 bases, the J end by 3 bases, with 8 bases between.

This clonotype has just a few counts. The chain carries TRBV6-1 and TRBJ2-1; unclear D gene. The CDR3 loop spans 15 amino acids. V gave up 10 bases and J gave up 4 bases, with 20 bases separating them. Germline-derived CDR1 and CDR2 are MNHNS and SASEGT. For the CDR3, the DNA is TGTGCCACCAGCCGCCCACCGGACCCTTACAATGAGCAGTTCTTC. It encodes CATSRPPDPYNEQFF.

This clonotype was picked up many times. The rearrangement joins TRBV6-1 to TRBJ2-7, with D perhaps matching TRBD1 (5 bases). The CDR3 sequence is 15 residues long. Trimming removed 0 bases at V and 0 bases at J, with 9 bases between. Germline values: CDR1 MNHNS, CDR2 SASEGT. CDR3 nucleotide sequence: TGTGCCAGCAGTGAAGCAGGGGCTAGCTCCTACGAGCAGTACTTC. Protein: CASSEAGASSYEQYF.

This clonotype was seen more than once but under ten times. The chain employs TRBV6-6 and TRBJ2-7; D may correspond to TRBD1 or TRBD2 (5 bases each). The CDR3 is made up of 12 amino acids. Trimming stripped 7 bases from V and 4 bases from J, with 11 bases between. Germline CDR1 reads MNHNY; CDR2 reads SVGAGI (reference sequence). The CDR3 protein is CASTGTSYEQYF. The CDR3 DNA sequence: TGTGCCAGCACAGGGACCTCTTACGAGCAGTACTTC.

This clonotype was seen a few times. V gene TRBV12-3 or TRBV12-4 combines with J gene TRBJ2-1; D could derive from TRBD1 or TRBD2 (6 bases each). V lost 6 bases and J 0 bases, leaving 12 bases between the germline ends. The CDR3 contains 15 residues. In DNA, the CDR3 is TGTGCCAGCAGGGCGGGACAAAGCTCCTACAATGAGCAGTTCTTC. Translation: CASRAGQSSYNEQFF.

The V and J genes are TRBV7-9 and TRBJ2-2, with 12 bases identical to TRBD1. The CDR3 loop spans 17 amino acids. V gave up 5 bases and J gave up 0 bases; unmatched junction bases: 4. Germline V CDR1 and CDR2: SEHNR, FQNEAQ (reference sequence). Here the CDR3 DNA reads TGTGCCAGCAGCCCGGGACAGGGGGCCGCGAACACCGGGGAGCTGTTTTTT. This encodes CASSPGQGAANTGELFF.

The table lists this clonotype with a few counts. The genes are TRBV11-2 and TRBJ2-1, with D perhaps TRBD1 or TRBD2 (5 bases each). Trimming pared 7 bases from V and 14 bases from J, leaving 24 bases between. This CDR3 has 14 amino acids. Per the germline V gene, CDR1 is SGHAT and CDR2 is FQNNGV. CDR3 sequence (DNA): TGTGCCAGCAAGAGGGGAGAAGTATGGGGTTTTGAGTTCTTC. It yields the protein CASKRGEVWGFEFF.

V and J are TRBV9 and TRBJ2-1, with D perhaps matching TRBD2 (6 bases). The V gene lost 4 bases and the J gene lost 6 bases, with 17 bases spanning the gap. This CDR3 is built from 15 residues. CDR1 and CDR2 from the germline V gene are SGDLS and YYNGEE. CDR3 sequence reads: CASSSGQGLGNEQFF. The CDR3 nucleotides read TGTGCCAGCAGCTCCGGGCAGGGACTTGGCAATGAGCAGTTCTTC.

As for this clonotype: A read error is possible here, since a much larger clone lies one base away. The chain joins TRBV13 to TRBJ1-1, with D tentatively TRBD1 (6 bases). The CDR3 is 14 residues long. Germline CDR1 reads PRHDT; CDR2 reads FYEKMQ (reference sequence). Trimming stripped 6 bases from V and 3 bases from J, with 14 bases between. CDR3 nucleotides: TGTGCCAGCAGGGACACAGGGTCGGACACTGAAGCTTTCTTT. Amino acid sequence: CASRDTGSDTEAFF.

There are many counts of this clonotype. The chain couples TRBV11-3 to TRBJ2-3; D unresolved. CDR1 and CDR2 (germline): SGHNT, YENEEA. The CDR3 totals 12 residues. Trimming took 6 bases from V and 2 from J, leaving 6 bases between them. In nucleotides, the CDR3 is TGTGCCAGCAGAGGCCTCACAGATACGCAGTATTTT. Translated, it gives CASRGLTDTQYF.

This clonotype showed up just a few times. CDR3 sequence reads: CASGFFNQETQYF. CDR3 bases: TGTGCCAGCGGATTTTTTAATCAAGAGACCCAGTACTTC. This chain uses TRBV7-8 with TRBJ2-5; D call uncertain. V was clipped by 8 bases and J by 2 bases, with 12 bases between them. The CDR3 length is 13 residues. Germline values: CDR1 SGHVS, CDR2 FQNEAQ.

This clonotype was recorded many times. CDR3 sequence reads: CASSSGIEAFF. The CDR3 DNA sequence: TGTGCCAGCAGTTCAGGGATCGAAGCTTTCTTT. The chain is built from TRBV12-3 or TRBV12-4 and TRBJ1-1; D might be TRBD1 (5 bases). V was pared by 4 bases and J by 8 bases, with 8 bases between. CDR3 size: 11 residues.

This clonotype was observed many times. The genes are TRBV12-3 or TRBV12-4 and TRBJ2-2; TRBD1 agrees at 7 bases. V lost 5 bases, J lost 3 bases, and 9 bases stayed unmatched. This CDR3 is built from 16 residues. The CDR3 here is CASSTQGDLYTGELFF. CDR3 in DNA: TGTGCCAGCAGTACCCAGGGGGACCTTTACACCGGGGAGCTGTTTTTT.

This clonotype was picked up many times. The rearrangement links TRBV11-3 to TRBJ2-1; the D gene is possibly TRBD2 (6 bases). With 7 bases removed from V and 8 bases from J, the gap between germline ends came to 12 bases. CDR1 SGHNT and CDR2 YENEEA come from the germline V gene. The CDR3 is 12 amino acids. CDR3 nucleotides: TGTGCCAGCACCCTGGGGGAGGATGAGCAGTTCTTC. This encodes CASTLGEDEQFF.

V and J are TRBV9 and TRBJ1-2; 7 bases agree with TRBD1. Germline-derived CDR1 and CDR2 are SGDLS and YYNGEE. The V gene end was trimmed by 4 bases and the J gene end by 8 bases; junction bases not matched to a gene: 11. The CDR3 is 14 residues long. CDR3 sequence (DNA): TGTGCCAGCAGCTTTACAGGGGACCCCACCGGCTACACCTTC. Translation: CASSFTGDPTGYTF.

This clonotype was detected a few times. This chain uses TRBV12-5 with TRBJ2-5; a possible D gene is TRBD2 (6 bases). The germline CDR1 and CDR2 sequences are LGHNT and FRNRAP. The CDR3 length is 16 residues. V lost 7 bases to trimming and J lost 2 bases, with 20 bases between them. CDR3 DNA: TGTGCTAGTGCCCCGATGATTCTAGCGTCACAAGAGACCCAGTACTTC. It codes for CASAPMILASQETQYF.

This clonotype was counted ten times or more. The chain recombines TRBV25-1 with TRBJ2-1; 11 nucleotides align to TRBD2. Germline trimming cut 5 bases from V and 7 bases from J; bases unmatched to any gene: 4. Germline V gene data show CDR1 as MGHDK and CDR2 as SYGVNS. The CDR3 spans 14 residues. Here the CDR3 DNA reads TGTGCCAGCAGTTTAGCGGGGGGGCGGAATGAGCAGTTCTTC. Its protein is CASSLAGGRNEQFF.

This clonotype was recorded a few times. V and J are TRBV7-9 and TRBJ2-7, with D possibly matching TRBD1 (5 bases). CDR1 is SEHNR, CDR2 FQNEAQ, per germline (reference sequence). The CDR3 runs to 16 residues. V was cut by 1 base and J by 0 bases, with 13 bases left in between. This chain's CDR3 is CASSLVPGPDSYEQYF. The CDR3 nucleotides read TGTGCCAGCAGCTTAGTTCCAGGGCCGGACTCCTACGAGCAGTACTTC.